The 15 T cell receptor beta chains in this list originate from one sample, sequenced in a study of T cells in Graves' hyperthyroidism and ophthalmopathy. Regions amplified from RNA transcripts were the TCR beta CDR3 regions. An initial round of RT-PCR targeting the TCR CDR3 relied on the HTBI primer set. TCRdb called the multiplex PCR reads again in MiXCR, with one record for every CDR3 protein. The sample holds some 600,000 distinct CDR3 sequences, 11% to 15% seen once. Specimen: blood. The receptors shown here come from a woman under 40 with Graves' hyperthyroidism that later progressed to Graves' ophthalmopathy.

This clonotype was found many times. V usage is TRBV12-3 or TRBV12-4 and J usage is TRBJ2-7; 7 nucleotides agree with TRBD1. V lost 5 bases to trimming and J lost 4 bases; unmatched junction nucleotides: 11. There are 15 residues in the CDR3. The CDR3 sequence is CASSPYLGGPYEQYF. The CDR3 DNA follows: TGTGCCAGCAGTCCATATCTAGGGGGCCCATACGAGCAGTACTTC.

Comment on this clonotype: One base away lies a much larger clone, so this may be a sequencing read error. The V call is TRBV13, the J call TRBJ2-1; D perhaps matches TRBD2 (6 bases). V was clipped by 3 bases and J by 6 bases, with 18 bases between them. CDR1 and CDR2 (germline): PRHDT, FYEKMQ (reference sequence). CDR3 length: 16 residues. The CDR3 DNA sequence: TGTGCCAGCAGCTTCCCCCTAGTCCGCGGGGCCAATGAGCAGTTCTTC. Its protein is CASSFPLVRGANEQFF.

With respect to this clonotype: A much larger clone differs by one base, so this may be a read error. The DNA of the CDR3 is TGTGCCACCATCCGGGACACCTATAATTCACCCTTCCACTTT. Translated, it gives CATIRDTYNSPFHF. The V and J genes are TRBV24-1 and TRBJ1-6, with TRBD1 as a possible D gene (6 bases). Germline CDR1 reads KGHDR; CDR2 reads SFDVKD. CDR3 length: 14 amino acids.

In its sample, this clonotype was seen a few times. The chain is built from TRBV13 and TRBJ2-1, with 7 nucleotides matching TRBD2. Germline V gene lookup returns CDR1 PRHDT and CDR2 FYEKMQ (reference sequence). V lost 8 bases to trimming and J lost 7 bases; unmatched junction nucleotides: 11. The CDR3 is 14 amino acids. CDR3 in amino acids: CASRLGTMANEQFF. The CDR3 bases are TGTGCCAGCCGCCTCGGGACTATGGCTAATGAGCAGTTCTTC.

The gene calls are TRBV19 and TRBJ2-2; 8 bases map to TRBD1. The J segment lost 4 bases and the V segment lost 7 bases, leaving 8 bases of the junction unmatched. This CDR3 comprises 15 residues. CDR1 and CDR2 from the germline V gene are LNHDA and SQIVND (reference sequence). CDR3 sequence: CASNLRGQGTGELFF. The DNA of the CDR3 is TGTGCCAGTAACCTCAGGGGGCAGGGCACCGGGGAGCTGTTTTTT.

About this clonotype itself: At one end the junction does not follow the germline gene, possibly because of a read error. The J gene is TRBJ2-1, the V gene TRBV5-1; D uncertain. Germline CDR1 is SGHRS and CDR2 is YFSETQ. The CDR3 runs 11 residues. The CDR3 here is CASSLRLGQFF. The DNA for the CDR3 is TGTGCCAGCAGCTTAAGATTGGGGCAGTTCTTC.

This clonotype was recorded at least ten times. V gene TRBV20-1 combines with J gene TRBJ2-3; 12 bases map to TRBD1. V dropped 3 bases and J dropped 6; count of bases not matched to a gene: 4. There are 14 residues in the CDR3. The V gene's germline CDR1 is DFQATT and CDR2 SNEGSKA (reference sequence). In nucleotides, the CDR3 is TGCAGTGCTAGGGGACAGGGGGCATTGGATACGCAGTATTTT. This gives the protein CSARGQGALDTQYF.

This clonotype appeared many times. The chain uses TRBV7-8 and TRBJ1-1; TRBD1 is a possible D gene (5 bases). The V and J ends lost 1 base and 1 base respectively, with 13 bases between them. Germline V CDR1 and CDR2: SGHVS, FQNEAQ. There are 16 residues in the CDR3. The CDR3 reads CASSLDRGKSNTEAFF. The CDR3 DNA sequence: TGTGCCAGCAGCTTAGATAGGGGCAAGTCGAACACTGAAGCTTTCTTT. Filled out from reference TRBV7-8 and TRBJ1-1, the complete variable domain reads GAGVSQSPRYKVAKRGQDVALRCDPISGHVSLFWYQQALGQGPEFLTYFQNEAQLDKSGLPSDRFFAERPEGSVSTLKIQRTQQEDSAVYLCASSLDRGKSNTEAFFGQGTRLTVV.

The genes are TRBV28 and TRBJ2-7, with TRBD2 identical over 8 bases. The trim removed 5 bases at V and 2 bases at J, leaving 5 bases unmatched. The CDR3 is 14 amino acids. Germline CDR1 reads MDHEN; CDR2 reads SYDVKM. Here the CDR3 reads CASSIAGKAYEQYF. CDR3 nucleotides: TGTGCCAGCAGTATAGCGGGGAAGGCCTACGAGCAGTACTTC.

This clonotype was observed at least ten times. J is TRBJ2-3 and V is TRBV11-3; possibly TRBD1 or TRBD2 for D (6 bases each). Germline CDR1 SGHNT, CDR2 YENEEA. Trimming took off 5 bases at V and 3 bases at J, with 12 bases between the two ends. This CDR3 has 14 amino acids. The CDR3 DNA follows: TGTGCCAGCAGCACGACAGGAGGGACAGATACGCAGTATTTT. Its translation is CASSTTGGTDTQYF.

This clonotype came up many times. The chain combines TRBV4-2 with TRBJ1-1; D is unresolved. This CDR3 has 14 residues. V gave up 1 base and J gave up 4 bases, with 10 bases separating them. In germline, CDR1 is LGHNA, CDR2 YNFKEQ. The CDR3 is CASSQVRLSTEAFF. The DNA of the CDR3 is TGTGCCAGCAGCCAAGTTCGGTTAAGCACTGAAGCTTTCTTT.

The chain combines TRBV6-1 with TRBJ1-4, with a tentative D call TRBD1 (5 bases). The CDR3 consists of 13 residues. Germline V gene lookup returns CDR1 MNHNS and CDR2 SASEGT. Deletions cut 9 bases from V and 6 bases from J, with 14 bases between. Here the CDR3 DNA reads TGTGCCAGTGCCCCCAGGGCTGATGAAAAACTGTTTTTT. It translates to CASAPRADEKLFF.

The chain recombines TRBV7-9 with TRBJ2-5; 10 bases are shared with TRBD1. Unmatched junction bases numbered 10, after V lost 5 bases and J lost 4 bases. The CDR3 is made up of 16 amino acids. Germline assignment: CDR1 SEHNR and CDR2 FQNEAQ (reference sequence). The CDR3 sequence is CASSRGQGLGAETQYF. The CDR3 DNA sequence: TGTGCCAGCAGCCGGGGACAGGGGTTGGGTGCAGAGACCCAGTACTTC.

This clonotype was found a few times. The chain's CDR3 is CASSDRDPNEQYF. The CDR3 nucleotides read TGTGCCAGCAGCGACCGGGACCCTAACGAGCAGTACTTC. The chain employs TRBV9 and TRBJ2-7; perhaps D is TRBD1 or TRBD2 (5 bases each). Trimming cost V 3 bases and J 5 bases, with 12 bases left between them. Germline values: CDR1 SGDLS, CDR2 YYNGEE. The CDR3 loop spans 13 amino acids. Together with reference TRBV9 and TRBJ2-7, the CDR3 gives the full variable domain: DSGVTQTPKHLITATGQRVTLRCSPRSGDLSVYWYQQSLDQGLQFLIQYYNGEERAKGNILERFSAQQFPDLHSELNLSSLELGDSALYFCASSDRDPNEQYFGPGTRLTVT.

Only a few counts were recorded for this clonotype. The chain couples TRBV16 to TRBJ2-7, with D unclear. This CDR3 is built from 13 residues. Trimming removed 0 bases at V and 5 bases at J, with 8 bases between. The germline V gene encodes CDR1 KGHSY and CDR2 FQNENV. The CDR3 is CASSQSPTNEQYF. The CDR3 DNA reads as TGTGCCAGCAGCCAATCCCCAACTAACGAGCAGTACTTC.